These 31 T cell receptor beta chains were all obtained from the same sample, sequenced in a study of spatial heterogeneity in lung cancer. MiXCR, applied by TCRdb to the 5' RACE reads, yields one record per CDR3 protein. The table has 4,000 to 4,500 distinct CDR3 sequences, 7.5% to 10% seen once. Time point indicated: sample taken at primary tumor resection. Tumor, nontumor lung or frozen PBMC supplied whole RNA that was sequenced unsorted. Sample: PBMCs, taken at surgery. These receptors all come from a male donor with early-stage non-small cell lung cancer.

This clonotype was seen many times. This sequence joins TRBV6-2 or TRBV6-3 and TRBJ2-3; 10 bases line up with TRBD2. V shed 2 bases and J 1 base; nucleotides not matched to a gene: 9. The CDR3 runs to 18 residues. Germline-derived CDR1 and CDR2 are MNHEY and SVGEGT. CDR3 loop: CASSYVRHSGGRTDTQYF. The DNA of the CDR3 is TGTGCCAGCAGTTACGTTCGTCATAGCGGGGGGCGCACAGATACGCAGTATTTT.

This clonotype qualifies as medium-sized. Because the CDR3 is missing its conserved closing phenylalanine or tryptophan, this is likely a read error. The rearrangement joins TRBV7-9 to TRBJ2-1; TRBD1 agrees at 8 bases. This CDR3 is 16 amino acids long. CDR1 SEHNR and CDR2 FQNEAQ come from the germline V gene (reference sequence). J lost 7 bases, V lost 5 bases, and 13 bases had no gene match. Here the CDR3 reads CASSPTGGTSKNEQFL. The CDR3 DNA reads TGTGCCAGCAGCCCAACAGGGGGGACGTCAAAAAATGAGCAGTTCCTC.

CDR3 amino acids: CASSTRRTGFLETQYF. CDR3 bases: TGTGCCAGTAGTACTCGCAGGACAGGATTTTTGGAGACCCAGTACTTC. The chain recombines TRBV19 with TRBJ2-5; 7 bases match TRBD1. Per germline, CDR1 LNHDA and CDR2 SQIVND (reference sequence). This CDR3 is built from 16 residues. Trimming took 4 bases from V and 5 from J; bases not matched to a gene: 13.

This clonotype is medium-sized in the sample. This sequence joins TRBV12-3 or TRBV12-4 and TRBJ2-3, with 7 bases that match TRBD2. V shed 6 bases and J 1 base; nucleotides not matched to a gene: 7. CDR3 size: 15 residues. Here the CDR3 reads CASRLTSEGTDTQYF. The CDR3 bases are TGTGCCAGCAGATTAACTAGCGAAGGCACAGATACGCAGTATTTT.

This rearrangement joins TRBV25-1 to TRBJ2-3; D ambiguous. The CDR3 covers 15 residues. Per germline, CDR1 MGHDK and CDR2 SYGVNS. The ends were cut back, 2 bases at V and 0 bases at J, with 9 bases in the middle. CDR3 sequence reads: CASSEAVTSTDTQYF. CDR3 nucleotides: TGTGCCAGCAGTGAAGCCGTAACGAGCACAGATACGCAGTATTTT.

This clonotype was counted at least ten times. V usage is TRBV4-1 and J usage is TRBJ2-3; TRBD2 agrees at 7 bases. The CDR3 loop spans 16 amino acids. Germline CDR1 and CDR2: MGHRA and YSYEKL. V dropped 1 base and J dropped 1; count of bases not matched to a gene: 5. CDR3 amino acids: CASSQARLAGTDTQYF. The CDR3 coding sequence is TGCGCCAGCAGCCAAGCGAGACTAGCTGGCACAGATACGCAGTATTTT.

This clonotype came up many times. V usage is TRBV30 and J usage is TRBJ2-7; D possibly corresponds to TRBD2 (5 bases). V lost 3 bases, J lost 0 bases, and 12 bases lay in between. The CDR3 contains 14 residues. Germline CDR1 is GTSNPN and CDR2 is SVGIG (reference sequence). CDR3 bases: TGTGCCTGGAGCGTTTCCGGGGACTCCTACGAGCAGTACTTC. Translation gives CAWSVSGDSYEQYF.

At least ten counts were recorded for this clonotype. This sequence joins TRBV20-1 and TRBJ2-7; D call uncertain. The V end was cut by 0 bases, the J end by 1 base, with 13 bases between. The CDR3 has 15 residues. Germline V CDR1 and CDR2: DFQATT, SNEGSKA (reference sequence). The CDR3 DNA reads as TGCAGTGCTAGAGAGTTGGCTACCGGATCCTACGAGCAGTACTTC. The encoded protein is CSARELATGSYEQYF.

This clonotype appeared a few times. This chain joins TRBV12-3 or TRBV12-4 and TRBJ2-1; TRBD1 agrees at 10 bases. The CDR3 consists of 15 residues. The ends lost 5 bases at V and 3 bases at J; junction bases unmatched: 4. The CDR3 nucleotides are TGTGCCAGCAGTACCCGGGACAGGGGCTACAATGAGCAGTTCTTC. It encodes CASSTRDRGYNEQFF.

This clonotype showed up many times. The rearrangement joins TRBV27 to TRBJ1-1; D unresolved. The CDR3 extends over 18 amino acids. Germline-derived CDR1 and CDR2 are MNHEY and SMNVEV (reference sequence). V lost 3 bases, J lost 4 bases, and 24 bases lay in between. DNA for the CDR3: TGTGCCAGCAGTTTTGTGAGGGTGCCGAATGTGGTTGGCACTGAAGCTTTCTTT. Translating it yields CASSFVRVPNVVGTEAFF.

This clonotype has a count of ten or more. The chain joins TRBV5-1 to TRBJ1-1; 10 nucleotides agree with TRBD1. CDR3 length: 16 residues. Trimming at V came to 4 bases and at J to 3 bases, leaving 9 bases not matched to a gene. CDR1 SGHRS and CDR2 YFSETQ come from the germline V gene. CDR3 region: CASSPGTGDSHTEAFF. CDR3 nucleotide sequence: TGCGCCAGCAGCCCCGGGACAGGGGATTCCCACACTGAAGCTTTCTTT.

This clonotype came up many times. V is TRBV19 and J is TRBJ2-1; TRBD1 agrees at 8 bases. The junction had 6 bases not matched to a gene; V was cut back by 7 bases and J by 4 bases. Germline V lookup: CDR1 LNHDA, CDR2 SQIVND (reference sequence). The CDR3 length is 14 residues. The CDR3 region is CASTLGTGYNEQFF. The CDR3 coding sequence is TGTGCCAGTACCCTCGGGACAGGTTACAATGAGCAGTTCTTC.

The V gene is TRBV2, the J gene TRBJ2-4; 9 bases map to TRBD1. The germline gives CDR1 SNHLY, CDR2 FYNNEI. This CDR3 contains 16 residues. The ends lost 5 bases at V and 8 bases at J; junction bases unmatched: 13. CDR3 sequence reads: CASSPTLDRGGYIQYF. The CDR3 nucleotides are TGTGCCAGCAGTCCAACTCTGGACAGGGGCGGGTACATTCAGTACTTC.

This clonotype appeared a few times. The rearrangement uses TRBV5-1 and TRBJ2-7; no definite D call. This CDR3 is 11 amino acids long. The germline V gene encodes CDR1 SGHRS and CDR2 YFSETQ. Trimming removed 4 bases at V and 3 bases at J, with 5 bases between. Here the CDR3 DNA reads TGCGCCAGCAGCGGAAGCTACGAGCAGTACTTC. Translation gives CASSGSYEQYF.

The table lists this clonotype with many counts. This chain joins TRBV28 and TRBJ2-7, with a possible D match to TRBD2 (6 bases). V gave up 5 bases and J gave up 6 bases, with 20 bases separating them. CDR1 is MDHEN, CDR2 SYDVKM, per germline. The CDR3 has 15 residues. The CDR3 here is CASSPRGAGLGEQYF. In nucleotides, the CDR3 is TGTGCCAGCAGTCCACGAGGAGCGGGTCTGGGCGAGCAGTACTTC.

This clonotype has a count of ten or more. V is TRBV7-2 and J is TRBJ2-5, with 7 bases identical to TRBD2. V was pared by 1 base and J by 2 bases, with 7 bases of the junction left unmatched. Germline V gene data show CDR1 as SGHTA and CDR2 as FQGNSA. The CDR3 runs to 16 residues. The CDR3 is CASSLVRGVVQETQYF. The CDR3 DNA is TGTGCCAGCAGCTTAGTCCGGGGGGTAGTTCAAGAGACCCAGTACTTC.

The V and J genes are TRBV6-2 or TRBV6-3 and TRBJ2-3, with 9 nucleotides matching TRBD1. Germline CDR1 reads MNHEY; CDR2 reads SVGEGT. J gave up 0 bases and V 5 bases, and 3 bases lay outside the gene matches. CDR3 length equals 15 residues. The CDR3 region is CASSPGTGSTDTQYF. The CDR3 coding sequence is TGTGCCAGCAGTCCGGGGACAGGGAGCACAGATACGCAGTATTTT.

This clonotype was found many times. The V gene is TRBV7-2, the J gene TRBJ1-3; 7 bases align to TRBD1. This CDR3 comprises 15 residues. The V gene end was trimmed by 6 bases and the J gene end by 2 bases; junction bases not matched to a gene: 7. Germline CDR1 is SGHTA and CDR2 is FQGNSA. The CDR3, as DNA: TGTGCCAGCAGTCTCTCAGGGGGAGCTGGAAACACCATATATTTT. The encoded protein is CASSLSGGAGNTIYF.

This clonotype qualifies as medium-sized. Written as DNA, the CDR3 is TGCAGCGTTGAAGTGAGGGATAGGGCCTACGAGCAGTACTTC. Its translation is CSVEVRDRAYEQYF. The chain couples TRBV29-1 to TRBJ2-7; tentatively, D is TRBD2 (5 bases). CDR1 SQVTM and CDR2 ANQGSEA come from the germline V gene. The V end was cut by 1 base, the J end by 2 bases, with 12 bases between. This CDR3 comprises 14 residues.

This rearrangement joins TRBV7-9 to TRBJ2-3, with D possibly matching TRBD1 (5 bases). V was cut by 7 bases and J by 4 bases, with 9 bases left in between. Germline CDR1 reads SEHNR; CDR2 reads FQNEAQ (reference sequence). This CDR3 has 12 residues. The CDR3 DNA reads TGTGCCAGCAAGGGGATGGCAGATACGCAGTATTTT. Translation gives CASKGMADTQYF. The variable domain in full, with the rest retrieved from reference TRBV7-9 and TRBJ2-3, is DTGVSQNPRHKITKRGQNVTFRCDPISEHNRLYWYRQTLGQGPEFLTYFQNEAQLEKSRLLSDRFSAERPKGSFSTLEIQRTEQGDSAMYLCASKGMADTQYFGPGTRLTVL.

This clonotype was seen a handful of times. This chain links TRBV6-2 or TRBV6-3 with TRBJ2-7; 9 nucleotides agree with TRBD1. The trim removed 7 bases at V and 5 bases at J, leaving 12 bases unmatched. Germline CDR1 is MNHEY and CDR2 is SVGEGT. The CDR3 has 15 residues. CDR3: CASNLPGQGGNEQYF. In DNA, the CDR3 is TGTGCCAGCAACTTACCGGGACAGGGAGGGAACGAGCAGTACTTC.

The CDR3 here is CASSQDSRGYGYTF. CDR3 coding DNA: TGTGCCAGCAGCCAGGACTCTAGAGGCTATGGCTACACCTTC. The chain uses TRBV7-8 and TRBJ1-2; the D is unclear. The CDR3 totals 14 residues. In germline, CDR1 is SGHVS, CDR2 FQNEAQ. V was trimmed by 5 bases and J by 4 bases, leaving 14 bases between them.

This clonotype appeared many times. This chain uses TRBV15 with TRBJ2-7, with 7 positions matching TRBD2. This CDR3 comprises 13 residues. The germline V gene has CDR1 LNHNV and CDR2 YYDKDF (reference sequence). V lost 1 base and J lost 6; bases outside the gene matches: 3. The CDR3, as DNA: TGTGCCACCAGCAGAGGACTAGCCGGCGAGCAGTACTTC. Amino acids: CATSRGLAGEQYF.

Within the sample, this clonotype is medium-sized. The chain recombines TRBV27 with TRBJ2-5, with 12 bases fitting TRBD2. There are 18 residues in the CDR3. V lost 5 bases and J lost 2; bases outside the gene matches: 12. Germline-derived CDR1 and CDR2 are MNHEY and SMNVEV (reference sequence). The CDR3 reads CASSPLFPSGGVQETQYF. CDR3 in DNA: TGTGCCAGCAGTCCTCTCTTCCCTAGCGGGGGGGTTCAAGAGACCCAGTACTTC.

This clonotype was counted many times. The gene calls are TRBV3-1 and TRBJ2-5, with D possibly being TRBD1 or TRBD2 (6 bases each). Germline lookup yields CDR1 LGHDT and CDR2 YNNKEL (reference sequence). The CDR3 spans 16 residues. V lost 0 bases to trimming and J lost 6 bases, with 17 bases between them. The CDR3: CASSQDGTYGGKTQYF. The CDR3 DNA reads as TGTGCCAGCAGCCAAGACGGGACATACGGGGGAAAGACCCAGTACTTC.

This clonotype is deemed medium-sized. The chain employs TRBV29-1 and TRBJ2-6; 10 positions agree with TRBD1. CDR3 size: 19 residues. After removal of 1 base from V and 0 bases from J, the junction contained 9 bases not matched to a gene. Germline-derived CDR1 and CDR2 are SQVTM and ANQGSEA. The CDR3 coding sequence is TGCAGCGTTGAAGGGCCGGGACAGGGGCCATACTCTGGGGCCAACGTCCTGACTTTC. Translation gives CSVEGPGQGPYSGANVLTF.

The chain carries TRBV7-9 and TRBJ2-7; TRBD2 aligns across 8 bases. CDR3 size: 14 residues. The V segment lost 5 bases and the J segment 3 bases; nucleotides outside the gene matches: 6. Germline V gene lookup returns CDR1 SEHNR and CDR2 FQNEAQ (reference sequence). Here the CDR3 DNA reads TGTGCCAGCAGCCCCGTGGGACTAGACTACGAGCAGTACTTC. Residues: CASSPVGLDYEQYF. The whole variable domain, filled in from reference TRBV7-9 and TRBJ2-7, reads DTGVSQNPRHKITKRGQNVTFRCDPISEHNRLYWYRQTLGQGPEFLTYFQNEAQLEKSRLLSDRFSAERPKGSFSTLEIQRTEQGDSAMYLCASSPVGLDYEQYFGPGTRLTVT.

The DNA of the CDR3 is TGCAGTGCCCCACGGGGGTCCGATCAGCCCCAGCATTTT. Protein: CSAPRGSDQPQHF. This sequence joins TRBV20-1 and TRBJ1-5; D may be TRBD1 (5 bases). CDR1 is DFQATT and CDR2 is SNEGSKA in the germline V gene (reference sequence). The CDR3 length is 13 residues. Between the trimmed V and J ends, which lost 6 bases and 5 bases, there was a span of 14 bases.

The J gene is TRBJ1-4, the V gene TRBV29-1; D uncertain. The ends were cut back, 6 bases at V and 8 bases at J, with 22 bases in the middle. The CDR3 covers 15 residues. CDR1 is SQVTM, CDR2 ANQGSEA, per germline. CDR3 DNA sequence: TGCAGCGTGGCCCAGGACGGACTGCCGGGGGAAAAACTGTTTTTT. Protein sequence: CSVAQDGLPGEKLFF.

This clonotype is medium-sized by share. The chain joins TRBV5-6 to TRBJ2-7; 10 nucleotides agree with TRBD2. The CDR3 runs 14 residues. V shed 4 bases and J 1 base; nucleotides not matched to a gene: 2. Germline CDR1 and CDR2: SGHDT and YYEEEE. CDR3 in amino acids: CASSEAGGSYEQYF. Written as DNA, the CDR3 is TGTGCCAGCAGCGAAGCGGGGGGGTCCTACGAGCAGTACTTC.

V and J are TRBV20-1 and TRBJ2-2, with a possible D match to TRBD1 (5 bases). Germline V CDR1 and CDR2: DFQATT, SNEGSKA (reference sequence). V gave up 5 bases and J gave up 0 bases, with 10 bases separating them. This CDR3 spans 14 amino acids. The DNA of the CDR3 is TGCAGTGCTCAGGACAAGGCGAACACCGGGGAGCTGTTTTTT. Its protein is CSAQDKANTGELFF.